This TCR beta chain was observed in a study of neurological immune-mediated disorders (dated by TCRdb to between 2018 and 2021). General notes on the study: Among the roughly 34 multiple sclerosis patients, relapsing-remitting MS accounted for around 30 and secondary progressive MS accounted for 3. Using UMI-based sequencing, the study compared peripheral blood TCR-beta repertoires from patients with HTLV-I-associated myelopathy (HAM/TSP), patients with multiple sclerosis, and healthy controls. The 90 to 120 TCR-beta libraries covered PBMC samples along with longitudinal samples, technical triplicates, and paired sorted CD4+ and CD8+ T-cell subsets. The cohort comprised some 71 subjects: some 14 HAM/TSP patients, 35 or so multiple sclerosis patients and about 20 healthy controls.

The CDR3 starts with the cysteine, ends with the phenylalanine, and has 8 residues. Only the CDR3 DNA stays, 24 bases, in frame from base 1. Relative to germline, V is 5 bases shorter and J is 14 bases shorter, with 5 bases between their ends. Per the germline V gene (reference sequence), SEHNR is the CDR1 and FQNEAQ is the CDR2. Unsorted PBMC libraries were generated from 2 million PBMCs stored in RNAlater at -80 °C until RNA extraction. The multiple sclerosis patients were enrolled in a US clinical protocol that used magnetic resonance imaging to evaluate disease progression. Peripheral blood was subjected to Ficoll-Hypaque density gradient centrifugation to isolate PBMCs, which were then cryopreserved in liquid nitrogen. The research as a whole found: Repertoires from 18 of 34 MS patients were grouped by phylogenetic analysis into a cluster of related CDR3 sequences, suggesting a possible repertoire-level signature. No identical CDR3 amino acid sequences were shared among expanded clones across subjects, suggesting private TCR-beta repertoires in all groups. TCR clonal expansion was highest in HAM/TSP patients and lowest in MS patients, with MS patients falling below even healthy controls. No association of the MS cluster with clinical or MRI features was observed, and the need for larger cohorts was stated by the authors.

This clonotype has ten or more counts. Its antigen target is currently unknown. Per-nucleotide qualities are absent, and no much larger clonotype sits a single base away. cDNA was synthesized by template-switch 5'RACE using a primer carrying a 10-nucleotide random unique molecular identifier by which each TCR transcript was tagged. Over 170 million TCR-beta sequences, covering 15-18 subjects, were produced in each sequencing run. The RNeasy kit was used for extraction of total RNA. The KAPA Real-time Library Amplification kit was used to amplify TCR-beta VDJ regions with primers for the TCR constant region and the 5'RACE anchor. Sample indexes and Illumina adaptors were added in a first PCR, after which library yield was increased in a second PCR. The roughly 650 bp TCR product was size-selected on a 2% E-gel SizeSelection system after Ampure bead purification. Library quality was checked on a Bioanalyzer, concentration was measured with Qubit, and libraries were quantified with the Kapa Library Quantification kit before pooling. Libraries were sequenced paired-end 2 x 150 bp on an Illumina HiSeq 2500. To increase sequence diversity, about 25-31% phiX was spiked into each library pool. Under the source paper's analysis protocol: The UMI-based MiGEC pipeline processed quality-filtered reads and removed over 75% of raw TCR sequences during error correction. IMGT germline references were used for aligning VDJ genes, and each clonotype was defined as a unique CDR3 amino acid sequence together with its V-J genes. Clonal expansion, Shannon diversity and CDR3 relatedness were evaluated with VDJtools (CalcPairwiseDistances, ClusterSamples), while phylogenetic trees were built in CLCbio workbench. Using coefficient-of-variation modelling across technical triplicates, the study counted a clone as expanded if it had at least 8 unique UMIs. Starting from the raw public reads, TCRdb applied fastp trimming at Q25, assembled clones with MiXCR and retained in-frame beta chains. All rows with the same CDR3 protein become a single entry with the most common DNA and genes. These V and J calls derive from TCRdb rather than the authors' analysis. This sample lists tens of thousands of distinct CDR3 sequences; around 2.3% were detected once. The ten largest clones add up to under 4% of the sample.

The sequence derives from a man aged 50 or older with multiple sclerosis. Sequenced material: PBMCs. The receptor chain draws on TRBV7-9 and TRBJ2-3, with the D gene uncertain. The DNA is TGTGCCAGCAGCCTGGTGTATTTT. This sequence encodes CASSLVYF.